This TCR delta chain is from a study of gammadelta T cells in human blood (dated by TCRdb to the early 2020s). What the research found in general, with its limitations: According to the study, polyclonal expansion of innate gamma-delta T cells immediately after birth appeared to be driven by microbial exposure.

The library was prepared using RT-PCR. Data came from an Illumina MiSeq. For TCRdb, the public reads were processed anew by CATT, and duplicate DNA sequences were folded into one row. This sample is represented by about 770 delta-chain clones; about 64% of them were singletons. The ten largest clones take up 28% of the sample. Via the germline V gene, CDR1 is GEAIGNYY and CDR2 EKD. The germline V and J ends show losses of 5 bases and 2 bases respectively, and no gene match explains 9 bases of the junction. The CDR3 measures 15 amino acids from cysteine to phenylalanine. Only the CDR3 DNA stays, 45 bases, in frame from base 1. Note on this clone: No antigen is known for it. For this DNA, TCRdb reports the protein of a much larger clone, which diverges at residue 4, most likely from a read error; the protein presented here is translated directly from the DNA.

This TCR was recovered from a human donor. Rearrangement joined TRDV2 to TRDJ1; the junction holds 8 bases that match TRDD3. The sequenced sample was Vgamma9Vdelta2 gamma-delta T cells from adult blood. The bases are TGTGCCTGTGTCTGGCTGGGGGACCCGACCGATAAACTCATCTTT. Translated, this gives CACVWLGDPTDKLIF.